Each of the 2 T cell receptor beta chains below was sequenced from the same sample in a study of PD-1 blockade in classical Hodgkin lymphoma. Some clones are missing from TCRdb's copy, which holds only in-frame ones; the method was immunoSEQ multiplex PCR. The table records 89,000 or so clones, around nine tenths of them present only once. Every one of the patients relapsed after autologous stem cell transplantation (brentuximab vedotin exposure was variable). The specimen comprised peripheral blood mononuclear cells (PBMCs), sampled before the second cycle of nivolumab. Receptor source: a human donor with classical Hodgkin lymphoma.

The chain uses TRBV7-8 and TRBJ2-1; D gene ambiguous. Trimming took 5 bases from V and 8 from J, leaving 16 bases between them. This CDR3 region has 14 residues. Germline CDR1 SGHVS, CDR2 FQNEAQ. CDR3 in DNA: TGTGCCAGCAGCCTTCCCCGACGCCGCGATGAGCAGTTCTTC. It codes for CASSLPRRRDEQFF. Full variable domain (rest looked up from reference TRBV7-8 and TRBJ2-1): GAGVSQSPRYKVAKRGQDVALRCDPISGHVSLFWYQQALGQGPEFLTYFQNEAQLDKSGLPSDRFFAERPEGSVSTLKIQRTQQEDSAVYLCASSLPRRRDEQFFGPGTRLTVL.

The rearrangement uses TRBV5-1 and TRBJ2-3; D uncertain. The CDR3 consists of 14 residues. Looked up from germline, CDR1 is SGHRS and CDR2 is YFSETQ. Trimming pared 1 base from V and 0 bases from J, leaving 6 bases between. The CDR3 sequence is CASSLLVSTDTQYF. DNA for the CDR3: TGCGCCAGCAGCTTGTTAGTCAGCACAGATACGCAGTATTTT. The variable domain in full, completed from reference TRBV5-1 and TRBJ2-3, reads KAGVTQTPRYLIKTRGQQVTLSCSPISGHRSVSWYQQTPGQGLQFLFEYFSETQRNKGNFPGRFSGRQFSNSRSEMNVSTLELGDSALYLCASSLLVSTDTQYFGPGTRLTVL.